This TCR beta chain was sequenced during a study of patients and donors after allogeneic stem cell transplantation. TCRdb used MiXCR to reprocess the RT-PCR reads, holding one entry per CDR3 protein. Of fewer than 5,000 distinct CDR3 sequences in the sample, approximately 16% were seen once. This clonotype was recorded at least ten times. Germline-derived CDR1 and CDR2 are SGHRS and YFSETQ. V was clipped by 0 bases and J by 3 bases; unmatched bases: 5. This CDR3 has 15 amino acids. This chain uses TRBV5-1 with TRBJ2-5; 7 bases align to TRBD1. The sequence was collected from a human donor who was either an allogeneic HSCT recipient or a stem cell or donor lymphocyte infusion donor (not recorded which). It is not recorded whose cells these are; they may come from a transplant donor. Sequenced sample: blood, either unsorted or a sorted T cell fraction (not recorded which). The CDR3 is CASSLEGARKETQYF. CDR3 sequence (DNA): TGCGCCAGCAGCTTGGAGGGGGCGAGGAAAGAGACCCAGTACTTC.